This paragraph covers one T cell receptor beta chain sequence. The antigen is not known. The sample belongs to a study of Ad26.COV2.S vaccination and SARS-CoV-2 variants. Study-wide results and caveats: The TCR-based breadth and depth measures might underestimate overall T cell responses. Recipients of either vaccine or placebo displayed similar breadth of non-spike TCRs.

The protocol was immunoSEQ multiplex PCR, while the TCRdb copy is restricted to in-frame clones and leaves out a portion. The table shows hundreds of thousands of clones, with 80% to 90% occurring only once. The sample's treatment: some 19 received Ad26.COV2.S at low or high dose, single or two shots; five or six received placebo; per-sample allocation not given. Day 63 following the first vaccine or placebo injection was when the samples were taken. Per germline, CDR1 MNHEY and CDR2 SVGEGT. The CDR3 sequence is 14 residues long. V lost 0 bases and J 5 bases, leaving 5 bases between the germline ends.

The chain recombines TRBV6-2 or TRBV6-3 with TRBJ1-6, with D unresolved. This receptor was identified in a person between 18 and 65 years old who received the Ad26.COV2.S COVID-19 vaccine or a placebo. Sequenced material: peripheral blood, taken in a trial of Ad26.COV2.S vaccine versus placebo. The CDR3 sequence: CASSYSPHNSPLHF. The CDR3 DNA reads TGTGCCAGCAGTTACTCTCCGCATAATTCACCCCTCCACTTT.